This T cell receptor beta chain was sequenced for a study of beta chain features in type 1 diabetes (dated by TCRdb to about 2018). In the study overall: Patients and healthy donors did not differ in mean age, gender distribution, total cell number or subset yield. A total of approximately 99,000,000 sorted cells were examined across all samples, and RNA yield correlated strongly with the number of cells per subset. The study compared the TCRB repertoires of sorted circulating CD4+ T cell subsets in recently diagnosed type 1 diabetes patients with those in matched healthy donors. Whereas all 30 or so donors provided naive and central memory subsets, regulatory and stem cell-like memory subsets were isolated from just 8 patients and roughly 8 healthy donors.

What the study reported, not specific to this receptor: Naive, central memory and regulatory TCRB repertoires appeared to be more alike among patients than among healthy donors. A moderate but significant shortening of TCRB CDR3 length was observed in type 1 diabetes patients in all four CD4+ subsets. Patients with type 1 diabetes made fewer insertions and deleted more nucleotides at VDJ recombination sites, implying thymic rearrangement abnormalities. Because the HLA sub-analyses included only small numbers of individuals, any influence of HLA type on TCRB rearrangement was left unresolved. PCR might favor shorter templates, but patient and control samples were amplified and corrected together, so any skew would affect both groups equally. Sequencing cDNA rather than genomic DNA could over-represent highly expressing activated cells, although activation and CD3 levels did not differ between groups.

This clone came up a few times. The antigen it recognizes is unknown. The sample holds no much larger clone one base away, and base qualities are not on file. CDR3 length: 13 amino acids, cysteine to phenylalanine. Only the CDR3 region is kept as DNA, spanning 39 bases read in frame from base 1. The CDR1 and CDR2 encoded by the germline V gene (reference sequence) are LNHNV and YYDKDF. V is clipped by 3 bases and J by 4 bases, and the sequence between their germline boundaries is 10 bases long. Each donor gave one peripheral blood draw, averaging approximately 120 mL, which was collected into heparinised tubes. Naive, central memory, regulatory and stem cell-like memory CD4+ T cells were sorted on a BD FACSAria II using a panel including CD45RO, CCR7, CD25, CD127, CD95 and CD27. A purity above 95% was achieved for all sorted populations. PBMCs were separated immediately by Lymphoprep density gradient centrifugation and were stained directly, without being cultured. Samples were stained and sorted in pairs, with one healthy donor and one patient per experiment, so that batch effects were minimized.

All of the isolated RNA was reverse transcribed with the High Capacity cDNA Reverse Transcription Kit, so expressed TCRB transcripts were sequenced. Naive, central memory and regulatory T cell samples underwent deep immunoSEQ sequencing, averaging roughly 3.4 million total reads per sample. Sorted cells were lysed in RLT buffer, and RNA was extracted using DNase-treated RNeasy Micro or Mini kits according to cell number. To prevent cross-contamination, every cell subset was processed on its own, while patient and healthy donor samples were processed together. The immunoSEQ multiplex PCR was used to amplify TCRB sequences from cDNA, generating 87-bp fragments that spanned the CDR3 region. The amplicons were sequenced using the Illumina HiSeq platform. The original pipeline was this. PCR bias was corrected computationally using synthetic template baselines, and reads within Hamming distance 2 were collapsed, with unmergeable singletons discarded. Reads were aligned against IMGT to assign V, D and J genes, CDR3 length and insertions or deletions at six rearrangement sites. Within each subset, clonotype counts were normalized to sorted cell number, after which true diversity and Gini coefficients were computed with the tcR R package. The overlap coefficient, calculated on TCRB nucleotide sequences, was used to quantify repertoire sharing. Out-of-frame TCRB sequences from naive cells were analyzed to stand in for the pre-selection repertoire. TCRdb stores this immuneACCESS table with in-frame sequences only. Part of the clones is absent; in the studies checked, under half of the shortfall reflects unresolved V genes, and no reason is known for the rest. From that table come the V and J calls and clone size; the DNA was used to work out D and trimming. The sample has hundreds of thousands of clones on record, roughly 14% of them singletons. Together, the top ten hold roughly 0.035% of the sample.

The TCR sequence derives from a man aged 25 to 40 in good health. The sequenced sample consisted of naive CD4+ T cells from blood. The cell subset or site label corresponds to: true naive CD4+ T cells. This receptor chain uses TRBV15 and TRBJ2-7; the D gene lacks a confident call. In nucleotide form, the sequence is TGTGCCACCAGCAGTAACAGTGAGTACGAGCAGTACTTC. It is translated as CATSSNSEYEQYF.